The text below deals with one T cell receptor (beta chain). What antigen it recognizes has not been identified. No base-level quality is on record; no much larger clone is a single base apart. This entry belongs to a study of blood T cell repertoires in COVID-19 (dated by TCRdb to 2018 to 2021). A note on the overall study: Samples covering the acute and convalescent phases of COVID-19 were provided by collaborators in the United States, Italy and Spain. The material from the prospective study consisted of cDNA or gDNA derived from T cells, B-cell-depleted T cells, or PBMCs. Subjects who had been exposed to COVID-19, were actively infected with it, or had recovered from it provided the deeply sampled blood TCRbeta repertoires that made up the dataset. A freely available public database, intended as a resource for researchers studying the immune response to SARS-CoV-2, is where the repertoires were released. Samples came from the ongoing ImmuneRACE study (first 160 participants) plus 1,254 subjects from 6 global collaborators. The sample metadata nearly always contained a de-identified subject ID, COVID-19 status, age in years and sex. Where available, HLA class I and class II types were obtained from metadata supplied by the sample provider rather than from assay-based typing.

TCRbeta CDR3 regions were amplified from genomic DNA using the immunoSEQ Assay, a bias-controlled multiplex PCR. Per the source publication's procedure: The number of nucleated cells in each sample was estimated from the amplification of reference gene primers within the assay. To quantify the absolute abundance of each unique TCRbeta CDR3 rearrangement, sequence reads were collapsed and filtered. For each sample, productive Simpson clonality was calculated as the square root of Simpson's diversity index across productive rearrangements. TCRdb's version of the immuneACCESS table is confined to in-frame rearrangements and falls short of the full clone set. An unresolved V gene accounts for under half of the shortfall where checked; the remainder is of unknown origin. That table furnishes V, J and clone size, whereas the DNA furnished D and trimming. This sample comprises tens of thousands of clones, approximately 88% of them detected only once. More than 2% of the sample lies in the top ten.

The paper's findings and limits, for the study overall: How much clinical and demographic metadata was included differed by source and by participant, and the metadata was provided uncurated.

V has 2 bases trimmed and J has 0 bases trimmed; junction bases matching no gene number 5. Reading from cysteine to phenylalanine, the CDR3 counts 18 amino acids. Only the CDR3 part of the read is kept: 54 bases, read in frame from the first base. Looking up the germline V gene yields CDR1 LGHNA and CDR2 YNFKEQ. Each collaborating institution followed its own protocols to collect whole blood in K2EDTA tubes. For TCRbeta analysis, collaborators shipped samples in one of three forms: frozen whole blood, isolated PBMCs, or DNA extracted from either of those sample types. The chain uses TRBV4-2 and TRBJ2-2; the central 11 bases match TRBD2. The receptor's source is an elderly man with active or convalescent COVID-19. The specimen was peripheral blood. The nucleotide sequence is given as TGTGCCAGCAGCCAACAAACTAGCGGGGGATCGAACACCGGGGAGCTGTTTTTT. Its protein product is CASSQQTSGGSNTGELFF.